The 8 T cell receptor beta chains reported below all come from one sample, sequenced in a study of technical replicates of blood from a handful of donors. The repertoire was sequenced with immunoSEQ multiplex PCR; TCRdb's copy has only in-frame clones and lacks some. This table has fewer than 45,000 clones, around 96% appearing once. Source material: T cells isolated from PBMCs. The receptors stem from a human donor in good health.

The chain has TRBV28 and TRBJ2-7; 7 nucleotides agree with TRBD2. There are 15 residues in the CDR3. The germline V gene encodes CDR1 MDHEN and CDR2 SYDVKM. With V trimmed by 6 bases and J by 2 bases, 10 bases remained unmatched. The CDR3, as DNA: TGTGCCAGCAGCCCGACTAGCTATGGCGCCTACGAGCAGTACTTC. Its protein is CASSPTSYGAYEQYF.

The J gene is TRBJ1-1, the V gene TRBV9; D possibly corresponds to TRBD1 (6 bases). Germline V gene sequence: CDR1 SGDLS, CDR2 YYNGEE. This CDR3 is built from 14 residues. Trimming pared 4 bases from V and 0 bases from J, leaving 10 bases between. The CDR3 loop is CASSIRTVNTEAFF. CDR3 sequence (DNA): TGTGCCAGCAGCATTCGGACAGTGAACACTGAAGCTTTCTTT.

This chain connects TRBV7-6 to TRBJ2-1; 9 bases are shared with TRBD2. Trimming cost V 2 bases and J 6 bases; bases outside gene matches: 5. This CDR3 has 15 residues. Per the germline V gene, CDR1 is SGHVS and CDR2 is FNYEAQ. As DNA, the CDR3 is TGTGCCAGCAGCTTACCTCCGGGACTAGCCAATGAGCAGTTCTTC. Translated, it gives CASSLPPGLANEQFF.

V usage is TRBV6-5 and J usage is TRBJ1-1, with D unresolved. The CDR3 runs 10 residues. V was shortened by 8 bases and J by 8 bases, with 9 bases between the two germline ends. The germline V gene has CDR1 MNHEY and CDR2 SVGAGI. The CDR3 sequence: CASVGNEAFF. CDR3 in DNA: TGTGCCAGCGTGGGCAACGAAGCTTTCTTT.

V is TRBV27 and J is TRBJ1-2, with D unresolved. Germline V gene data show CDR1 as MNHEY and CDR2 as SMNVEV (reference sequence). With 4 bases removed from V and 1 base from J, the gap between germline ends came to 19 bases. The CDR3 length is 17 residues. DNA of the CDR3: TGTGCCAGCAGTTCGTTTTCCAGTGAAACATATAACTATGGCTACACCTTC. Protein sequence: CASSSFSSETYNYGYTF.

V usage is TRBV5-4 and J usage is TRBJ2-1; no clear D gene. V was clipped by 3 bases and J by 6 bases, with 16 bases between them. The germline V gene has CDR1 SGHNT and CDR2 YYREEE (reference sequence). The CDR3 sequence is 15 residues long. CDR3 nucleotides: TGTGCCAGCAGCTCGGCCGGCCGCCTAGGCAATGAGCAGTTCTTC. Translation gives CASSSAGRLGNEQFF.

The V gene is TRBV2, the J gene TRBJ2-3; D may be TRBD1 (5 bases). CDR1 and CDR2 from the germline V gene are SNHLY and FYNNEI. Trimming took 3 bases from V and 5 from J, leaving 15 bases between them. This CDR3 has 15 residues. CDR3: CASSDPGNSGDTQYF. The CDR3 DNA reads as TGTGCCAGCAGTGACCCAGGGAATTCGGGAGATACGCAGTATTTT.

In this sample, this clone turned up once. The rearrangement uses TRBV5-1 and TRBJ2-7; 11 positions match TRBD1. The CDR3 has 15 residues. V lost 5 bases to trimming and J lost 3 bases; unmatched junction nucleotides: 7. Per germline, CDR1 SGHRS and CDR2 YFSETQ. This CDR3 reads CASRRTGGDGYEQYF. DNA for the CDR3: TGCGCCAGCAGGAGGACAGGGGGCGATGGCTACGAGCAGTACTTC.